This T cell receptor beta chain emerged from a study of Graves' ophthalmopathy and Graves' hyperthyroidism. The TCR beta CDR3 regions underwent amplification from RNA transcripts. RT-PCR in the first round used HTBI primers; a second-round multiplex PCR followed. From the multiplex PCR reads, TCRdb called clonotypes with MiXCR, one entry per CDR3 protein. The profile covers approximately 160,000 distinct CDR3 sequences, with roughly two fifths appearing a single time and around 9.3% taken by the ten largest. This CDR3 is built from 14 residues. V dropped 0 bases and J dropped 5 bases, with 10 bases sitting between them. From germline, CDR1 is MNHNS and CDR2 SASEGT.

The clonotype was recovered from a man aged 30 to 39 with Graves' ophthalmopathy. V gene TRBV6-1 combines with J gene TRBJ1-2, with a tentative D call TRBD1 (5 bases). Sequencing was done on a sample of peripheral blood. CDR3 bases: TGTGCCAGCAGTGAAGCGGACAAGGGATATGGCTACACCTTC. It codes for CASSEADKGYGYTF.